This TCR beta chain stems from a study of OX40 agonist ivuxolimab in advanced cancers. Study-level background: Of the participants, 40% had some prior anti-PD-1, anti-PD-L1 or anti-CTLA-4 therapy, which was allowed.

The repertoire was sequenced with immunoSEQ multiplex PCR; TCRdb's copy has only in-frame clones and lacks some. The sample records about 62,000 clones, 70% to 80% being singletons. Notes on the study in general: Among the least clonally expanded were partial responders at 0.1-3.0 mg/kg.

Remarks on this clone: Its antigen is not identified.

The sample consisted of CD4+ or CD8+ T cells sorted from blood, taken in a trial of the OX40 agonist ivuxolimab. The receptor comes from an adult with an advanced solid tumor such as melanoma, head and neck, liver or kidney cancer.

CDR3 bases: TGCGCCAGCAGCCAAGATTTTAAAGCGGGTAGCCGGCCCCAGCATTTT. Protein product: CASSQDFKAGSRPQHF. The genes are TRBV4-1 and TRBJ1-5, with unresolved D. This CDR3 has 16 residues. CDR1 is MGHRA, CDR2 YSYEKL, per germline. Trimming removed 0 bases at V and 9 bases at J, with 18 bases between.